The 16 T cell receptor beta chains reported below all come from one sample, sequenced in a study of T-cell memory formation after mild COVID-19. From the 5' RACE reads, TCRdb called clonotypes with MiXCR, one entry per CDR3 protein. The sample has approximately 150,000 distinct CDR3 sequences; about 6% are singletons. Sequencing used PBMCs or a T cell subset sorted from them (not recorded which). The receptors shown here come from an adult woman who had mild COVID-19 (a few samples of this study predate the infection). Cell type and time point are not known.

This clonotype was recorded a few times. The rearrangement joins TRBV5-5 to TRBJ2-2; D call uncertain. Germline V gives CDR1 SGHKS, CDR2 YYEKEE (reference sequence). This CDR3 is built from 14 residues. The V gene lost 0 bases and the J gene lost 1 base, with 4 bases spanning the gap. The CDR3 sequence is CASSLGMNTGELFF. Written as DNA, the CDR3 is TGTGCCAGCAGCTTGGGGATGAACACCGGGGAGCTGTTTTTT.

This clonotype was counted between two and nine times. This chain uses TRBV18 with TRBJ2-1; 10 positions match TRBD1. Germline V lookup: CDR1 KGHSH, CDR2 LQKENI. The CDR3 runs 14 residues. The junction had 1 base not matched to a gene; V was cut back by 1 base and J by 7 bases. The CDR3 reads CASSPRQGANEQFF. The CDR3 region has the DNA TGTGCCAGCTCACCACGACAGGGGGCTAATGAGCAGTTCTTC.

The rearrangement joins TRBV5-1 to TRBJ2-1; D is unclear. Per the germline V gene, CDR1 is SGHRS and CDR2 is YFSETQ. The CDR3 totals 13 residues. CDR3 sequence reads: CYSSSSLGNEQFF. The CDR3 DNA follows: TGCTACAGCAGCTCAAGCCTTGGTAATGAGCAGTTCTTC.

This clonotype appeared a few times. The V gene is TRBV7-8, the J gene TRBJ2-1; a possible D gene is TRBD2 (6 bases). Trimming left V 6 bases short and J 8 bases short, with 17 bases between. CDR3 length: 14 residues. CDR1 SGHVS and CDR2 FQNEAQ come from the germline V gene. The DNA of the CDR3 is TGTGCCAGCAGTAGACTAGGGCCCGGGGATGAGCAGTTCTTC. It specifies CASSRLGPGDEQFF.

The table lists this clonotype with a few counts. The chain uses TRBV30 and TRBJ1-1, with 8 bases aligning to TRBD1. J lost 4 bases, V lost 3 bases, and 10 bases had no gene match. CDR3 length: 15 residues. The V gene's germline CDR1 is GTSNPN and CDR2 SVGIG (reference sequence). CDR3 protein: CAWRDGTGGGTEAFF. The CDR3 DNA sequence: TGTGCCTGGAGGGACGGGACAGGCGGGGGCACTGAAGCTTTCTTT. Together with reference TRBV30 and TRBJ1-1, the CDR3 gives the full variable domain: SQTIHQWPATLVQPVGSPLSLECTVEGTSNPNLYWYRQAAGRGLQLLFYSVGIGQISSEVPQNLSASRPQDRQFILSSKKLLLSDSGFYLCAWRDGTGGGTEAFFGQGTRLTVV.

V gene TRBV12-3 or TRBV12-4 combines with J gene TRBJ2-2, with 15 bases matching TRBD2. There are 16 residues in the CDR3. The V gene end was trimmed by 5 bases and the J gene end by 6 bases; junction bases not matched to a gene: 4. CDR3 loop: CASSRTSGRVAGELFF. The CDR3 nucleotides are TGTGCCAGCAGTAGGACTAGCGGGAGGGTTGCCGGGGAGCTGTTTTTT.

In its sample, this clonotype was seen a few times. The rearrangement uses TRBV3-1 and TRBJ1-3, with 7 bases aligning to TRBD1. This CDR3 region has 14 residues. The germline CDR1 and CDR2 sequences are LGHDT and YNNKEL (reference sequence). Trimming removed 3 bases from V and 4 bases from J; junction bases left unmatched: 3. The DNA of the CDR3 is TGTGCCAGCAGCCACGGGACAGCCGGAAACACCATATATTTT. Its translation is CASSHGTAGNTIYF.

This clonotype came up many times. J is TRBJ2-1 and V is TRBV25-1; no definite D call. Deletions cut 6 bases from V and 7 bases from J, with 10 bases between. The germline V gene has CDR1 MGHDK and CDR2 SYGVNS. There are 12 residues in the CDR3. CDR3 coding DNA: TGTGCCAGCAGCCCGATCGGGAATGAGCAGTTCTTC. Protein sequence: CASSPIGNEQFF.

Only a few counts were recorded for this clonotype. The chain recombines TRBV20-1 with TRBJ1-6; possibly TRBD1 for D (6 bases). The CDR3 covers 14 residues. V was cut by 3 bases and J by 9 bases, with 15 bases left in between. Germline V gives CDR1 DFQATT, CDR2 SNEGSKA (reference sequence). The CDR3 region is CSARGGTSSSPLHF. The CDR3 nucleotides read TGCAGTGCTAGGGGGGGGACAAGCTCTTCACCCCTCCACTTT.

This clonotype was recorded at least ten times. A read error may account for a junction end that differs from germline. The chain combines TRBV2 with TRBJ1-5; D unresolved. The length of the CDR3 is 13 residues. The germline CDR1 and CDR2 sequences are SNHLY and FYNNEI. The CDR3 coding sequence is TGTGCCAGCAATGAAGGTTTTTATCAGCCCCAGCATTTT. Translated: CASNEGFYQPQHF.

This clonotype was picked up a small number of times. The chain employs TRBV12-3 or TRBV12-4 and TRBJ1-1; D not certain. The CDR3 covers 12 residues. V was pared by 6 bases and J by 3 bases, with 8 bases between. CDR3 bases: TGTGCCAGCAGCTCCCCTTACACTGAAGCTTTCTTT. The encoded protein is CASSSPYTEAFF.

The table lists this clonotype with a few counts. The chain links TRBV3-1 to TRBJ1-5; D not certain. The V and J ends lost 5 bases and 0 bases respectively, with 11 bases between them. Germline CDR1 LGHDT, CDR2 YNNKEL (reference sequence). CDR3 length equals 15 residues. CDR3 sequence reads: CASSDTRTSNQPQHF. In nucleotides, the CDR3 is TGTGCCAGCAGCGACACACGGACTAGCAATCAGCCCCAGCATTTT.

This clonotype was recorded a few times. The rearrangement links TRBV20-1 to TRBJ2-7, with TRBD1 matching over 7 bases. V trimming: 4 bases; J trimming: 3 bases; junction bases outside the gene matches: 6. The germline V gene has CDR1 DFQATT and CDR2 SNEGSKA (reference sequence). There are 13 residues in the CDR3. DNA for the CDR3: TGCAGTGCTAACGGGGACAGAAGCTACGAGCAGTACTTC. This translates into CSANGDRSYEQYF.

This clonotype was observed many times. The CDR3: CASSLAPWGRGANVLTF. The DNA of the CDR3 is TGTGCCAGCAGCTTAGCGCCTTGGGGGAGAGGGGCCAACGTCCTGACTTTC. V usage is TRBV7-8 and J usage is TRBJ2-6; the D gene could be TRBD1 or TRBD2 (5 bases each). In germline, CDR1 is SGHVS, CDR2 FQNEAQ. The CDR3 runs to 17 residues. The V gene lost 0 bases and the J gene lost 4 bases, with 13 bases spanning the gap.

This clonotype has only a few counts. This chain uses TRBV29-1 with TRBJ2-3; possibly TRBD1 for D (6 bases). The CDR3 is 16 residues long. The germline gives CDR1 SQVTM, CDR2 ANQGSEA. V dropped 3 bases and J dropped 2 bases, with 18 bases sitting between them. The CDR3 here is CSVDRRGHTITDTQYF. CDR3 nucleotides: TGCAGCGTTGATCGCAGGGGCCATACCATCACAGATACGCAGTATTTT.

Concerning this clonotype itself: The DNA is left out, because the CDR3 cannot be placed on it with certainty; the CDR3 is given as TCRdb lists it. J is TRBJ1-4 and V is TRBV5-1. The CDR3 spans 16 residues, counting both ends. The V gene's germline CDR1 is SGHRS and CDR2 YFSETQ. Here the CDR3 reads CASSLEGKANEKLFFF.